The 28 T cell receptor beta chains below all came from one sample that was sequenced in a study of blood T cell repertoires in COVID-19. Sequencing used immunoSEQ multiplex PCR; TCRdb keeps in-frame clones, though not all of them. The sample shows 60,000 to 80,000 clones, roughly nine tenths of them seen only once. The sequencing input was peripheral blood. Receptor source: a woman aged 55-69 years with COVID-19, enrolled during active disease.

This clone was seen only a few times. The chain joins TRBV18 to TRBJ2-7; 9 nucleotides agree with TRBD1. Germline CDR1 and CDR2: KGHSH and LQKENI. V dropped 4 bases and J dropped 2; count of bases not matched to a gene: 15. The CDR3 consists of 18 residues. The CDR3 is CASSLIDRGVSTTYEQYF. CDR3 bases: TGTGCCAGCTCACTCATAGACAGGGGGGTTTCCACCACCTACGAGCAGTACTTC.

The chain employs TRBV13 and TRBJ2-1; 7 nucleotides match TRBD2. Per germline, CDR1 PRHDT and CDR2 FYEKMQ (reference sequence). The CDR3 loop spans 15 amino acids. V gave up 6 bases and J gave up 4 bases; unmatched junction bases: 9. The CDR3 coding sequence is TGTGCCAGCAGGGACTTAGCGGGCCCTTACAATGAGCAGTTCTTC. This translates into CASRDLAGPYNEQFF.

The CDR3 sequence is CATSAASEATNEKLFF. For the CDR3, the DNA is TGTGCCACCAGTGCGGCGTCGGAGGCAACTAATGAAAAACTGTTTTTT. This chain uses TRBV24-1 with TRBJ1-4; D is uncertain. The CDR3 length is 16 residues. Germline lookup yields CDR1 KGHDR and CDR2 SFDVKD. The V gene lost 5 bases and the J gene lost 0 bases, with 12 bases spanning the gap.

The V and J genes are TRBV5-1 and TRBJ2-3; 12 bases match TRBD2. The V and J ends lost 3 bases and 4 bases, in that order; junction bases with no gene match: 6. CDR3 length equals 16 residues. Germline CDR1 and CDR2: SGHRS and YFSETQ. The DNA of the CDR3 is TGCGCCAGCAGCTCCCGGACTAGCGGGATCCCAGATACGCAGTATTTT. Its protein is CASSSRTSGIPDTQYF. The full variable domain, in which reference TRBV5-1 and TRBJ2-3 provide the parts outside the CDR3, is KAGVTQTPRYLIKTRGQQVTLSCSPISGHRSVSWYQQTPGQGLQFLFEYFSETQRNKGNFPGRFSGRQFSNSRSEMNVSTLELGDSALYLCASSSRTSGIPDTQYFGPGTRLTVL.

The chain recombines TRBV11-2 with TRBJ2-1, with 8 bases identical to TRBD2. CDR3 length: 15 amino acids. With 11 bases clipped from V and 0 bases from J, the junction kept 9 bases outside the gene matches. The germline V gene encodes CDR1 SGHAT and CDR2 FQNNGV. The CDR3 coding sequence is TGTGCCGGGCGGTTAGCGGGAAGCTCCTACAATGAGCAGTTCTTC. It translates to CAGRLAGSSYNEQFF.

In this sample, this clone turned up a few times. CDR3: CASSQDLSGNTIYF. The DNA for the CDR3 is TGTGCCAGCAGCCAAGATCTCTCCGGAAACACCATATATTTT. This chain connects TRBV4-2 to TRBJ1-3; D is unresolved. Per germline, CDR1 LGHNA and CDR2 YNFKEQ. Trimming took off 0 bases at V and 4 bases at J, with 7 bases between the two ends. This CDR3 region has 14 residues.

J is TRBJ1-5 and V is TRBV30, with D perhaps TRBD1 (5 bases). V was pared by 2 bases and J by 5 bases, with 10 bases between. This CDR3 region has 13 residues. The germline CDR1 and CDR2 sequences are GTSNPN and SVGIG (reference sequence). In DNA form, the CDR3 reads TGTGCCTGGAGTTCGGTCAGGGATCAGCCCCAGCATTTT. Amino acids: CAWSSVRDQPQHF.

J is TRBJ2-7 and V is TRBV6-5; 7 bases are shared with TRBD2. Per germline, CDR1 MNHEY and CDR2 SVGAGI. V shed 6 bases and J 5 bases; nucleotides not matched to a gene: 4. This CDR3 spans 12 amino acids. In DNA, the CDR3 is TGTGCCAGCAGCGGCGGGAGCCACGAGCAGTACTTC. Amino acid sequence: CASSGGSHEQYF.

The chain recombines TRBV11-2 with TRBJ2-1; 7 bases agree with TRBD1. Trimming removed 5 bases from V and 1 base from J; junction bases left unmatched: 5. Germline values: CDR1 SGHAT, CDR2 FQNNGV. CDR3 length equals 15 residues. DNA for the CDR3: TGTGCCAGCAGCCGAACAGGGGAATCCTACAATGAGCAGTTCTTC. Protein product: CASSRTGESYNEQFF.

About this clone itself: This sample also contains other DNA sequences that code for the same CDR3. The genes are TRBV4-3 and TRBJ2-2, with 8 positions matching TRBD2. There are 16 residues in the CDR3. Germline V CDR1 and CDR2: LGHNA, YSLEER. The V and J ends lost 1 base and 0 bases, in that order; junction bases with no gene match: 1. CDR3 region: CASSQAGGTNTGELFF. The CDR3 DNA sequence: TGCGCCAGCAGCCAAGCGGGAGGGACGAACACCGGGGAGCTGTTTTTT.

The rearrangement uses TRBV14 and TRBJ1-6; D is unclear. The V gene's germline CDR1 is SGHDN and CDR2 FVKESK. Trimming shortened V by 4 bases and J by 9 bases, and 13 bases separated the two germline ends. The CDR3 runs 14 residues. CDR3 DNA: TGTGCCAGCAGCCCCGAAGGACGGGGTTCACCCCTCCACTTT. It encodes CASSPEGRGSPLHF.

The DNA for the CDR3 is TGTGCCAGCAGTTTCTCGCGGGAGGGCCCAGATACGCAGTATTTT. It yields the protein CASSFSREGPDTQYF. The gene calls are TRBV28 and TRBJ2-3, with 9 bases lining up with TRBD2. V dropped 3 bases and J dropped 4; count of bases not matched to a gene: 5. This CDR3 has 15 amino acids. Germline values: CDR1 MDHEN, CDR2 SYDVKM. Combining the CDR3 with reference TRBV28 and TRBJ2-3 gives the whole variable domain DVKVTQSSRYLVKRTGEKVFLECVQDMDHENMFWYRQDPGLGLRLIYFSYDVKMKEKGDIPEGYSVSREKKERFSLILESASTNQTSMYLCASSFSREGPDTQYFGPGTRLTVL.

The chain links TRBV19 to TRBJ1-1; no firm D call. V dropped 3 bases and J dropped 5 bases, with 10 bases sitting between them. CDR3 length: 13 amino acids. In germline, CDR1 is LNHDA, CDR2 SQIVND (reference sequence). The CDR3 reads CASSIREFTEAFF. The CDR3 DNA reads TGTGCCAGTAGTATCCGGGAATTTACTGAAGCTTTCTTT. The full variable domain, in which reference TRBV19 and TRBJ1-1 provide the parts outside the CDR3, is DGGITQSPKYLFRKEGQNVTLSCEQNLNHDAMYWYRQDPGQGLRLIYYSQIVNDFQKGDIAEGYSVSREKKESFPLTVTSAQKNPTAFYLCASSIREFTEAFFGQGTRLTVV.

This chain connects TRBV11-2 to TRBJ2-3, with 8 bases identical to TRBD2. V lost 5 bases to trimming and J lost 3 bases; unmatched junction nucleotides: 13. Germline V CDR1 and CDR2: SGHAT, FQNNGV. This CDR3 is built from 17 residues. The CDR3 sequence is CASSRRGSGKGTDTQYF. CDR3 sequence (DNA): TGTGCCAGCAGCCGGAGGGGTAGCGGGAAGGGTACAGATACGCAGTATTTT. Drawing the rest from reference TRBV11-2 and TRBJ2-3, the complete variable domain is EAGVAQSPRYKIIEKRQSVAFWCNPISGHATLYWYQQILGQGPKLLIQFQNNGVVDDSQLPKDRFSAERLKGVDSTLKIQPAKLEDSAVYLCASSRRGSGKGTDTQYFGPGTRLTVL.

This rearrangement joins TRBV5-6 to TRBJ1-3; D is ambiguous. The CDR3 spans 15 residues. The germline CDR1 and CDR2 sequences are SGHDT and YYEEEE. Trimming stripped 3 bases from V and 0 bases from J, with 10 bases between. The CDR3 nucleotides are TGTGCCAGCAGCTGGCAGGAAGGCTCTGGAAACACCATATATTTT. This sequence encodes CASSWQEGSGNTIYF.

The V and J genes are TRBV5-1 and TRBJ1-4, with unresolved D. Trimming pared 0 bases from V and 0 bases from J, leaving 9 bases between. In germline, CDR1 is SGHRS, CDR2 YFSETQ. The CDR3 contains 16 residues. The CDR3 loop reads CASSLVGGATNEKLFF. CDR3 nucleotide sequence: TGCGCCAGCAGCTTGGTAGGCGGAGCAACTAATGAAAAACTGTTTTTT.

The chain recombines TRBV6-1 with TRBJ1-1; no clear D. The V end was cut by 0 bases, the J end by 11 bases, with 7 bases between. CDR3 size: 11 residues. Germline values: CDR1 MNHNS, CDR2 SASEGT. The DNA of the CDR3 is TGTGCCAGCAGTGAAGCGACTCCGGCTTTCTTT. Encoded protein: CASSEATPAFF.

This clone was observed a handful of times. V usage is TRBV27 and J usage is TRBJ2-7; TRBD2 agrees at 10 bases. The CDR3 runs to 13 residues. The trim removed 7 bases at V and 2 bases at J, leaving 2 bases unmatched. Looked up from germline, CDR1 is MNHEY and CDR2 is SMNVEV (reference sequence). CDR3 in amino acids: CASKLAGPYEQYF. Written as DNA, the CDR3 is TGTGCCAGCAAACTAGCGGGACCCTACGAGCAGTACTTC.

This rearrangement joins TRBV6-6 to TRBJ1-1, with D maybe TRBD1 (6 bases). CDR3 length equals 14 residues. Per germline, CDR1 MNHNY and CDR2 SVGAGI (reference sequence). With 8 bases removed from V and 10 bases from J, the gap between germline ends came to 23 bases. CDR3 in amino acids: CASGRTGTPPRAFF. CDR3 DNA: TGTGCCAGCGGCAGAACCGGGACACCTCCAAGAGCTTTCTTT.

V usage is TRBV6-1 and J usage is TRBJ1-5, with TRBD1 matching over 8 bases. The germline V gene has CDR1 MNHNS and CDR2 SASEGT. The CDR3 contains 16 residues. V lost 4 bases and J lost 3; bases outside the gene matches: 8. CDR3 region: CASSAPDRGANQPQHF. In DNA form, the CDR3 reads TGTGCCAGCAGTGCGCCCGACAGGGGCGCCAATCAGCCCCAGCATTTT.

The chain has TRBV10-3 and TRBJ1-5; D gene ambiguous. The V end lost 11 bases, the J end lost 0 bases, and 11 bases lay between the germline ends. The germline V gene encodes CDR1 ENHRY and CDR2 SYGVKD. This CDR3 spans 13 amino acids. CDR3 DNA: TGTGCCGCCCAACACGATAGCAATCAGCCCCAGCATTTT. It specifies CAAQHDSNQPQHF.

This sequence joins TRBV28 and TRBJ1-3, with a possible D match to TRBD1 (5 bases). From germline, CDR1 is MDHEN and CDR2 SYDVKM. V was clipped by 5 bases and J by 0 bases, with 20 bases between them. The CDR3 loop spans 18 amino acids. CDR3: CASSPLKGKWVSGNTIYF. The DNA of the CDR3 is TGTGCCAGCAGTCCCCTGAAGGGGAAGTGGGTCTCTGGAAACACCATATATTTT. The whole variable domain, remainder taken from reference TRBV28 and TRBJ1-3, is DVKVTQSSRYLVKRTGEKVFLECVQDMDHENMFWYRQDPGLGLRLIYFSYDVKMKEKGDIPEGYSVSREKKERFSLILESASTNQTSMYLCASSPLKGKWVSGNTIYFGEGSWLTVV.

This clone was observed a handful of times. CDR3 residues: CASSSQGSGYTEAFF. CDR3 nucleotides: TGTGCCAGCAGCTCCCAGGGTTCTGGGTACACTGAAGCTTTCTTT. V usage is TRBV7-3 and J usage is TRBJ1-1, with D possibly matching TRBD1 (5 bases). Germline CDR1 and CDR2: SGHTA and FQGTGA. CDR3 length: 15 amino acids. The V gene lost 4 bases and the J gene lost 3 bases, with 15 bases spanning the gap. Full variable domain (outside the CDR3, taken from reference TRBV7-3 and TRBJ1-1): GAGVSQTPSNKVTEKGKYVELRCDPISGHTALYWYRQSLGQGPEFLIYFQGTGAADDSGLPNDRFFAVRPEGSVSTLKIQRTERGDSAVYLCASSSQGSGYTEAFFGQGTRLTVV.

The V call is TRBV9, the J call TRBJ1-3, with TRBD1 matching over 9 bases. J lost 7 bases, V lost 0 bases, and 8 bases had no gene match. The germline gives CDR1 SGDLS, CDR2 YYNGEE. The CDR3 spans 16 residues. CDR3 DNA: TGTGCCAGCAGCGTAGACACAGGGGGCTTGCTGAACACCATATATTTT. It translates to CASSVDTGGLLNTIYF.

The CDR3 DNA reads TGTGCCACCAGCAGAGGACAGGACTACGAGCAGTACTTC. Translated, it gives CATSRGQDYEQYF. The chain uses TRBV15 and TRBJ2-7, with a possible D match to TRBD1 (6 bases). CDR1 LNHNV and CDR2 YYDKDF come from the germline V gene (reference sequence). This CDR3 comprises 13 residues. Trimming removed 1 base at V and 3 bases at J, with 7 bases between. Full variable domain (remainder filled in from reference TRBV15 and TRBJ2-7): DAMVIQNPRYQVTQFGKPVTLSCSQTLNHNVMYWYQQKSSQAPKLLFHYYDKDFNNEADTPDNFQSRRPNTSFCFLDIRSPGLGDTAMYLCATSRGQDYEQYFGPGTRLTVT.

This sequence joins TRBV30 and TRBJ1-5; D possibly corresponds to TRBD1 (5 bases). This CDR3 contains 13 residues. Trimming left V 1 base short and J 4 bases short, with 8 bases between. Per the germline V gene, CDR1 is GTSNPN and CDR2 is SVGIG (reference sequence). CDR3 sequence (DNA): TGTGCCTGGAGTGCTCAGGGAAATCAGCCCCAGCATTTT. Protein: CAWSAQGNQPQHF.

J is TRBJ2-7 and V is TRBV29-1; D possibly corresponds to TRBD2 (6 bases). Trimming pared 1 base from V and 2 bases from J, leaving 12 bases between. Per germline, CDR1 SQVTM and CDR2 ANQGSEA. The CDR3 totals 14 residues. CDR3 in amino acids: CSVEGRAFPYEQYF. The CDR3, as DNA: TGCAGCGTTGAAGGGAGGGCTTTTCCCTACGAGCAGTACTTC.

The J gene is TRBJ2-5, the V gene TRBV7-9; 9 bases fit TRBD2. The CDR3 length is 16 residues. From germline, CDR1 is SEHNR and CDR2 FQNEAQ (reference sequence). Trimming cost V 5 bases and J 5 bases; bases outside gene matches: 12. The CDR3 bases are TGTGCCAGCAGCCCACACGGGTTAGCGGGAGACGAGACCCAGTACTTC. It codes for CASSPHGLAGDETQYF.